The clone carrying this TCR beta chain was detected only a few times. Its target is unknown. The record originates from a study of T cell repertoires in cytomegalovirus infection. Turning to the study itself: Both recently identified HLA-C-restricted and well-studied HLA-B-restricted CMV epitopes were used in the study.

The CDR3 spans 15 residues. V lost 0 bases, J lost 3 bases, and 9 bases lay in between. Per germline, CDR1 SGHVS and CDR2 FQNEAQ. Study results and limitations: Ex vivo, HLA-C-restricted CMV-specific TCR beta clonotypes prevailed over the rest of the response.

TCRdb redid the calling of the reads with MiXCR, one entry per CDR3 protein. The sample holds about 340,000 distinct CDR3 sequences, about 29% seen once. The receptor's source is a human donor in good health (CMV status not recorded). Some clones in this sample may be carry-over from other donors' samples. Sequenced here: cultured PBMCs, sampled from culture after CMV antigen stimulation. The chain carries TRBV7-8 and TRBJ2-1; TRBD1 is a possible D gene (5 bases). The CDR3 nucleotides read TGTGCCAGCAGCTTAGCTAATCAGGGCTACAATGAGCAGTTCTTC. This encodes CASSLANQGYNEQFF.